The 17 T cell receptor beta chains in this list originate from one sample, sequenced in a study of CD8+ T cells in alopecia areata. Reverse transcribed after extraction, RNA yielded cDNA as the sequencing template. The method was immunoSEQ multiplex PCR; TCRdb's version includes in-frame clones alone and lacks a portion of them. The sample comprises over 95,000 clones, around 38% of which are singletons, and about 1.4% rests with the top ten. The sample comprised CD4+ T cells sorted from blood. Receptor source: a human donor with alopecia areata.

This clone was detected only a few times. The genes are TRBV6-5 and TRBJ2-5, with TRBD1 identical over 8 bases. The J segment lost 7 bases and the V segment lost 0 bases, leaving 7 bases of the junction unmatched. This CDR3 contains 15 residues. Per germline, CDR1 MNHEY and CDR2 SVGAGI. CDR3 region: CASSYSTGAGGTQYF. DNA for the CDR3: TGTGCCAGCAGTTACTCGACAGGGGCCGGGGGGACCCAGTACTTC.

This chain uses TRBV9 with TRBJ2-5; 9 nucleotides align to TRBD2. CDR1 SGDLS and CDR2 YYNGEE come from the germline V gene. The trim removed 4 bases at V and 1 base at J, leaving 8 bases unmatched. The CDR3 consists of 16 residues. CDR3 sequence (DNA): TGTGCCAGCAGCTCCATGGGACTAGCCGGCCAAGAGACCCAGTACTTC. Translation: CASSSMGLAGQETQYF.

The chain uses TRBV7-8 and TRBJ2-5; 7 positions match TRBD1. Looked up from germline, CDR1 is SGHVS and CDR2 is FQNEAQ. V was clipped by 7 bases and J by 1 base; unmatched bases: 9. This CDR3 has 15 amino acids. The CDR3, as DNA: TGTGCCAGCACTACCACCAGGGACAGCCAAGAGACCCAGTACTTC. Its protein product is CASTTTRDSQETQYF.

This clone was recorded only once. The CDR3 reads CASSSDRVTQYF. As DNA, the CDR3 is TGTGCCAGCAGCTCCGACAGGGTCACGCAGTATTTT. The chain carries TRBV11-2 and TRBJ2-3, with 7 bases identical to TRBD1. With V trimmed by 4 bases and J by 9 bases, 4 bases remained unmatched. Germline V gives CDR1 SGHAT, CDR2 FQNNGV. CDR3 length: 12 residues.

V usage is TRBV6-1 and J usage is TRBJ2-1, with TRBD2 matching over 9 bases. Germline CDR1 MNHNS, CDR2 SASEGT. V was clipped by 3 bases and J by 5 bases; unmatched bases: 8. The CDR3 consists of 16 residues. CDR3 loop: CASSESSGKLNNEQFF. In DNA, the CDR3 is TGTGCCAGCAGTGAGTCTAGCGGGAAATTAAACAATGAGCAGTTCTTC.

The table lists this clone with a few counts. J is TRBJ2-4 and V is TRBV19; 9 bases match TRBD1. The CDR3 runs to 18 residues. Trimming at V came to 5 bases and at J to 0 bases, leaving 11 bases not matched to a gene. Germline lookup yields CDR1 LNHDA and CDR2 SQIVND (reference sequence). CDR3 protein: CASSEGTGSVRAKNIQYF. Written as DNA, the CDR3 is TGTGCCAGTAGTGAGGGGACAGGGTCGGTGAGAGCCAAAAACATTCAGTACTTC.

The rearrangement joins TRBV5-6 to TRBJ1-1; D is ambiguous. V shed 5 bases and J shed 1 base, with 15 bases lying between them. CDR1 SGHDT and CDR2 YYEEEE come from the germline V gene. CDR3 length: 15 residues. The CDR3 region is CASSFVGRENTEAFF. The CDR3 coding sequence is TGTGCCAGCAGTTTTGTCGGTCGAGAGAACACTGAAGCTTTCTTT. Complete variable domain (other parts from reference TRBV5-6 and TRBJ1-1): DAGVTQSPTHLIKTRGQQVTLRCSPKSGHDTVSWYQQALGQGPQFIFQYYEEEERQRGNFPDRFSGHQFPNYSSELNVNALLLGDSALYLCASSFVGRENTEAFFGQGTRLTVV.

This clone was observed a few times. V and J are TRBV29-1 and TRBJ1-3; D is possibly TRBD1 (6 bases). V shed 5 bases and J shed 6 bases, with 14 bases lying between them. The CDR3 totals 13 residues. From germline, CDR1 is SQVTM and CDR2 ANQGSEA. The CDR3 sequence: CSVKAQGPNTIYF. For the CDR3, the DNA is TGCAGCGTTAAAGCCCAGGGGCCAAACACCATATATTTT.

The rearrangement links TRBV5-1 to TRBJ2-1; D gene uncertain. The CDR3 is 11 residues long. CDR1 and CDR2 (germline): SGHRS, YFSETQ. Trimming pared 4 bases from V and 5 bases from J, leaving 4 bases between. Here the CDR3 reads CASSVNNEQFF. The CDR3 coding sequence is TGCGCCAGCAGCGTCAACAATGAGCAGTTCTTC.

On this clone itself: The sample has other DNA sequences that encode this CDR3 too. The chain carries TRBV4-2 and TRBJ2-7, with 12 bases identical to TRBD2. The trim removed 1 base at V and 2 bases at J, leaving 3 bases unmatched. CDR3 length: 16 residues. Per the germline V gene, CDR1 is LGHNA and CDR2 is YNFKEQ. This CDR3 is CASSQGLAGETYEQYF. The CDR3 DNA reads as TGTGCCAGCAGCCAAGGACTAGCGGGAGAGACCTACGAGCAGTACTTC.

This clone was counted a few times. The chain's CDR3 is CARNGGADNEQFF. DNA of the CDR3: TGTGCCAGAAACGGGGGGGCGGATAATGAGCAGTTCTTC. The chain carries TRBV30 and TRBJ2-1, with 8 bases identical to TRBD2. The CDR3 covers 13 residues. The germline V gene encodes CDR1 GTSNPN and CDR2 SVGIG (reference sequence). V shed 8 bases and J 7 bases; nucleotides not matched to a gene: 10.

There are a few counts of this clone. The chain recombines TRBV5-1 with TRBJ2-6; D might be TRBD1 (6 bases). The V gene lost 0 bases and the J gene lost 2 bases, with 15 bases spanning the gap. This CDR3 is 18 amino acids long. From germline, CDR1 is SGHRS and CDR2 YFSETQ. The CDR3 bases are TGCGCCAGCAGCTTGGGCGCTAGGGGGTTTGCTGGGGCCAACGTCCTGACTTTC. It translates to CASSLGARGFAGANVLTF. Full variable domain (missing parts from reference TRBV5-1 and TRBJ2-6): KAGVTQTPRYLIKTRGQQVTLSCSPISGHRSVSWYQQTPGQGLQFLFEYFSETQRNKGNFPGRFSGRQFSNSRSEMNVSTLELGDSALYLCASSLGARGFAGANVLTFGAGSRLTVL.

A note on this clone: Just one base apart from a much larger clone, this may be a read error. V usage is TRBV5-1 and J usage is TRBJ2-5; D is undetermined. Per the germline V gene, CDR1 is SGHRS and CDR2 is YFSETQ. This CDR3 has 11 amino acids. Trimming shortened V by 1 base and J by 3 bases, and 1 base separated the two germline ends. CDR3 nucleotides: TGCGCCAGCAGCTTGAAAGAGACCCAGTACTTC. Protein product: CASSLKETQYF.

There are a few counts of this clone. This CDR3 is CASSELAGVTRAKNIQYF. The CDR3 DNA follows: TGTGCCAGCAGTGAATTGGCAGGGGTAACCCGGGCCAAAAACATTCAGTACTTC. V and J are TRBV2 and TRBJ2-4, with a weak D call TRBD1 (6 bases). V gave up 2 bases and J gave up 1 base, with 18 bases separating them. Germline CDR1 and CDR2: SNHLY and FYNNEI. This CDR3 has 18 residues. The whole variable domain, filled in from reference TRBV2 and TRBJ2-4, reads EPEVTQTPSHQVTQMGQEVILRCVPISNHLYFYWYRQILGQKVEFLVSFYNNEISEKSEIFDDQFSVERPDGSNFTLKIRSTKLEDSAMYFCASSELAGVTRAKNIQYFGAGTRLSVL.

This rearrangement joins TRBV27 to TRBJ1-4; 8 nucleotides agree with TRBD1. Germline V gene sequence: CDR1 MNHEY, CDR2 SMNVEV (reference sequence). This CDR3 has 15 amino acids. With 5 bases clipped from V and 4 bases from J, the junction kept 6 bases outside the gene matches. The CDR3 DNA sequence: TGTGCCAGCAGTACGGGGACAGGCATTAATGAAAAACTGTTTTTT. Protein: CASSTGTGINEKLFF.

This clone was found a few times. V gene TRBV18 combines with J gene TRBJ1-5, with TRBD1 as a possible D gene (5 bases). Germline V gene data show CDR1 as KGHSH and CDR2 as LQKENI. V was pared by 4 bases and J by 0 bases, with 7 bases between. The CDR3 loop spans 14 amino acids. The chain's CDR3 is CASSRGHSNQPQHF. CDR3 sequence (DNA): TGTGCCAGCTCACGAGGACATAGCAATCAGCCCCAGCATTTT.

This chain uses TRBV7-9 with TRBJ2-1; 8 nucleotides line up with TRBD1. Losses at the gene ends were 3 bases for V and 9 bases for J; bases not matched to a gene: 10. The CDR3 sequence is 15 residues long. Germline-derived CDR1 and CDR2 are SEHNR and FQNEAQ (reference sequence). Here the CDR3 reads CASSFSPQGASEQFF. The CDR3 DNA follows: TGTGCCAGCAGCTTTTCTCCGCAGGGGGCGAGTGAGCAGTTCTTC.